One sample yielded the 13 T cell receptor beta chains listed below, sequenced in a study of shared T cell receptors in the human thymus. Some clones are missing from TCRdb's copy, which holds only in-frame ones; the method was immunoSEQ multiplex PCR. The sample has almost 550,000 clones; around 78% are singletons. The same data also went into a second study, on human thymus T cells.

Sequenced input: thymocytes. The receptors were gathered from a boy under two years old with a congenital heart defect.

J is TRBJ2-3 and V is TRBV30; TRBD1 matches at 8 bases. This CDR3 region has 15 residues. Germline V gives CDR1 GTSNPN, CDR2 SVGIG (reference sequence). Unmatched junction bases numbered 7, after V lost 2 bases and J lost 3 bases. CDR3 bases: TGTGCCTGGAGTCGGTCAGGGGGCGGGACAGATACGCAGTATTTT. The encoded protein is CAWSRSGGGTDTQYF.

The chain joins TRBV6-1 to TRBJ1-1; 8 bases line up with TRBD1. This CDR3 is built from 17 residues. Germline V lookup: CDR1 MNHNS, CDR2 SASEGT. With V trimmed by 0 bases and J by 4 bases, 10 bases remained unmatched. The CDR3: CASSEAPRDRWATEAFF. In DNA form, the CDR3 reads TGTGCCAGCAGTGAAGCGCCCCGGGACAGGTGGGCCACTGAAGCTTTCTTT.

This chain links TRBV5-6 with TRBJ1-4, with D possibly being TRBD1 (6 bases). V dropped 2 bases and J dropped 8 bases, with 19 bases sitting between them. There are 16 residues in the CDR3. CDR1 is SGHDT, CDR2 YYEEEE, per germline. DNA for the CDR3: TGTGCCAGCAGCTTAGATGGGGCAACAGGGATGGAAAAACTGTTTTTT. Its translation: CASSLDGATGMEKLFF.

The chain joins TRBV6-6 to TRBJ2-3; weak D call: TRBD2 (5 bases). CDR3 length equals 16 residues. Germline CDR1 is MNHNY and CDR2 is SVGAGI (reference sequence). Trimming left V 10 bases short and J 0 bases short, with 20 bases between. The CDR3 sequence: CATTAEGVYSTDTQYF. The DNA of the CDR3 is TGTGCCACCACGGCCGAGGGAGTCTATAGCACAGATACGCAGTATTTT.

The chain uses TRBV1 and TRBJ2-7; the table's D call, TRBD1, has no DNA check behind it. TRBV1 counts as a pseudogene. The CDR3 is 12 residues long. The CDR3 region has the DNA TGCACCAGCAGCAGGGACAGCTACGAGCAGTACTTC. It codes for CTSSRDSYEQYF.

About this clone itself: Other DNA sequences within the sample encode an identical CDR3. J is TRBJ2-7 and V is TRBV15; D is ambiguous. Germline CDR1 and CDR2: LNHNV and YYDKDF (reference sequence). Trimming removed 0 bases from V and 4 bases from J, with 7 bases in between. This CDR3 has 13 amino acids. In DNA, the CDR3 is TGTGCCACCAGCAGAGATTTCAGTTACGAGCAGTACTTC. Encoded protein: CATSRDFSYEQYF.

V is TRBV19 and J is TRBJ1-5; the D gene is possibly TRBD1 (5 bases). The CDR3 is made up of 14 amino acids. V was shortened by 7 bases and J by 4 bases, with 14 bases between the two germline ends. From germline, CDR1 is LNHDA and CDR2 SQIVND (reference sequence). The CDR3 spells CASTRGRVNQPQHF. The CDR3, as DNA: TGTGCCAGTACCCGGGGGAGGGTGAATCAGCCCCAGCATTTT.

This clone was found a few times. This chain uses TRBV19 with TRBJ1-1, with no clear D. The CDR3 is 15 amino acids. V lost 3 bases and J lost 0, with 11 bases in between. From germline, CDR1 is LNHDA and CDR2 SQIVND (reference sequence). The CDR3 DNA follows: TGTGCCAGTAGTATTCTTGGCCGAATGAACACTGAAGCTTTCTTT. This encodes CASSILGRMNTEAFF. The full variable domain, its missing parts supplied by reference TRBV19 and TRBJ1-1, is DGGITQSPKYLFRKEGQNVTLSCEQNLNHDAMYWYRQDPGQGLRLIYYSQIVNDFQKGDIAEGYSVSREKKESFPLTVTSAQKNPTAFYLCASSILGRMNTEAFFGQGTRLTVV.

CDR3 sequence (DNA): TGTGCCTGGAGCCCTGGGCCCTACGAGCAGTACTTC. Residues: CAWSPGPYEQYF. V is TRBV30 and J is TRBJ2-7, with D unresolved. There are 12 residues in the CDR3. Trimming stripped 3 bases from V and 2 bases from J, with 8 bases between. From germline, CDR1 is GTSNPN and CDR2 SVGIG (reference sequence).

The J gene is TRBJ2-5, the V gene TRBV11-2; TRBD2 matches 11 bases. V dropped 3 bases and J dropped 4; count of bases not matched to a gene: 4. CDR1 and CDR2 from the germline V gene are SGHAT and FQNNGV. The CDR3 extends over 15 amino acids. The CDR3 DNA sequence: TGTGCCAGCAGCTTGATGACTAGCGGGACAGAGACCCAGTACTTC. This codes for CASSLMTSGTETQYF.

This sequence joins TRBV5-1 and TRBJ2-1, with D possibly matching TRBD2 (6 bases). The length of the CDR3 is 15 residues. Germline V CDR1 and CDR2: SGHRS, YFSETQ. V gave up 5 bases and J gave up 9 bases, with 21 bases separating them. In DNA form, the CDR3 reads TGCGCCAGCAGTTCCTCATGGGACGGGAGTGGTGAGCAGTTCTTC. Protein: CASSSSWDGSGEQFF. The whole variable domain, remainder taken from reference TRBV5-1 and TRBJ2-1, is KAGVTQTPRYLIKTRGQQVTLSCSPISGHRSVSWYQQTPGQGLQFLFEYFSETQRNKGNFPGRFSGRQFSNSRSEMNVSTLELGDSALYLCASSSSWDGSGEQFFGPGTRLTVL.

This clone came up once. The chain carries TRBV11-3 and TRBJ1-1; no firm D call. The germline V gene has CDR1 SGHNT and CDR2 YENEEA. The CDR3 sequence is 16 residues long. Trimming removed 1 base at V and 1 base at J, with 13 bases between. CDR3 region: CASSLVPREKNTEAFF. In DNA, the CDR3 is TGTGCCAGCAGCTTAGTCCCACGGGAAAAGAACACTGAAGCTTTCTTT.

The V call is TRBV14, the J call TRBJ2-6; 10 nucleotides agree with TRBD2. Unmatched junction bases numbered 2, after V lost 0 bases and J lost 0 bases. The germline CDR1 and CDR2 sequences are SGHDN and FVKESK. The CDR3 is 18 amino acids. This chain's CDR3 is CASSQELAGLSGANVLTF. CDR3 in DNA: TGTGCCAGCAGCCAAGAACTAGCGGGACTCTCTGGGGCCAACGTCCTGACTTTC.